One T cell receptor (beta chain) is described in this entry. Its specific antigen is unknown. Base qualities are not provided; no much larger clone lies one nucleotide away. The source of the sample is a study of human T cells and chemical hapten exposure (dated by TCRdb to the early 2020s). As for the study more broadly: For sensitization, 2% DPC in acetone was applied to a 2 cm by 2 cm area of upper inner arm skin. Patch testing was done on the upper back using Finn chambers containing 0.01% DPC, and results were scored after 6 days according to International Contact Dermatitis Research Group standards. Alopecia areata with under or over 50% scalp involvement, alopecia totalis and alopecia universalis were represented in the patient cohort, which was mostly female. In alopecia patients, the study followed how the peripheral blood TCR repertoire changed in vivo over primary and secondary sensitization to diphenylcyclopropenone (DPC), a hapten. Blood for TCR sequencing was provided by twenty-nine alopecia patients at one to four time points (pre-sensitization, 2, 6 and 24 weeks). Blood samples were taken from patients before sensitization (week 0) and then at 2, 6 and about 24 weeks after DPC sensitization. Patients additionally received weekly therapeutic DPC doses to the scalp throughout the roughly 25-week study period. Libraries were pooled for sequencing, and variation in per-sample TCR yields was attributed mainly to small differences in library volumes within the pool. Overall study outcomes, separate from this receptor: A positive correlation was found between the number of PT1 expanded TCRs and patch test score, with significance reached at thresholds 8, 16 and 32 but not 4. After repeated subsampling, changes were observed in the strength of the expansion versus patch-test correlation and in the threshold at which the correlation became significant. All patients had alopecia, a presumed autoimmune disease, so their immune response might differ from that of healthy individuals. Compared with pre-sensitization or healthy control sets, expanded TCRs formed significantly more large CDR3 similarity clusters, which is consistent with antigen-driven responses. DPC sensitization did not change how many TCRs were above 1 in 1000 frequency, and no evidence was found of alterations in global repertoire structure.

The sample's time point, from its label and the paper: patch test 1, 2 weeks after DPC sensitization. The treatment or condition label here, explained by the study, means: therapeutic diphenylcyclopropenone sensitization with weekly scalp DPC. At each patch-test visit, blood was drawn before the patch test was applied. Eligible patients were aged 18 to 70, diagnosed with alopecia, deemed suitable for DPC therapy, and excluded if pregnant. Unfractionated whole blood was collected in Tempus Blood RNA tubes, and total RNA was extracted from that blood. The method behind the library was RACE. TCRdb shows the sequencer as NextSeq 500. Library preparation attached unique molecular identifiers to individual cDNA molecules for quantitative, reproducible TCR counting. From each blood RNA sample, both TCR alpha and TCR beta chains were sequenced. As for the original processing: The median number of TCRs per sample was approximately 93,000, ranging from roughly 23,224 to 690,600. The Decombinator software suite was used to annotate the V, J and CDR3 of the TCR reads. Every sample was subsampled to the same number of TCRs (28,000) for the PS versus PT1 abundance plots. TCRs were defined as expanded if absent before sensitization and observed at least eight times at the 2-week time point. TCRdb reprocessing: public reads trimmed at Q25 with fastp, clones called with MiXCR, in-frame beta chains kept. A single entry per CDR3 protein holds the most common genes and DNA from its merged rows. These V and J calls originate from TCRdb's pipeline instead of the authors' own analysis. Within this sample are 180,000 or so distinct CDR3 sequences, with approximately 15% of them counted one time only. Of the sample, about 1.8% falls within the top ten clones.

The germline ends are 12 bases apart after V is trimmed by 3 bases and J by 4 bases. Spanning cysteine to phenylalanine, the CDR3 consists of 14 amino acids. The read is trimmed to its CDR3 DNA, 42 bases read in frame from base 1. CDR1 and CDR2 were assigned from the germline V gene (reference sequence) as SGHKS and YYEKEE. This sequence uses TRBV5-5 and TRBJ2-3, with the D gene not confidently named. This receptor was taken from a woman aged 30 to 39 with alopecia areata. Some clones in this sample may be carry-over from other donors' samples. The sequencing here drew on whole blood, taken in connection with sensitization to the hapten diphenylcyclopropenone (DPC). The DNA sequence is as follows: TGTGCCAGCAGCTCCGAGGACGGACCAGATACGCAGTATTTT. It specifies CASSSEDGPDTQYF.